The 28 T cell receptor beta chains reported below all come from one sample, sequenced in a study of blood T cells in healthy people across ages. A second PCR of about 6 to 11 cycles used a sample-barcoded 5' primer and a J-beta primer mix. TCRdb reanalysed the 5' RACE reads using MiXCR and keeps one entry per CDR3 protein. The data show some 640,000 distinct CDR3 sequences, with more than 40% seen just once and approximately 32% held by the top ten. Sample: blood. Receptors originate from a woman aged 60 to 75 in good health.

V is TRBV7-2 and J is TRBJ2-1, with D possibly matching TRBD2 (6 bases). The CDR3 contains 16 residues. Per germline, CDR1 SGHTA and CDR2 FQGNSA. V was cut by 2 bases and J by 2 bases, with 13 bases left in between. The CDR3, as DNA: TGTGCCAGCAGCTTATTTGGCGGGGCGGCCTACAATGAGCAGTTCTTC. Translation gives CASSLFGGAAYNEQFF.

The chain combines TRBV4-2 with TRBJ2-1, with TRBD2 matching 7 bases. Germline V gene lookup returns CDR1 LGHNA and CDR2 YNFKEQ. J was trimmed by 1 base and V by 4 bases; bases with no gene match: 7. There are 16 residues in the CDR3. CDR3 amino acids: CASSPAGERSYNEQFF. Here the CDR3 DNA reads TGTGCCAGCAGCCCCGCGGGAGAGAGGTCCTACAATGAGCAGTTCTTC.

This clonotype turned up a few times. V gene TRBV28 combines with J gene TRBJ2-5; D could derive from TRBD1 or TRBD2 (5 bases each). The CDR3 is made up of 18 amino acids. V was shortened by 5 bases and J by 4 bases, with 26 bases between the two germline ends. Per the germline V gene, CDR1 is MDHEN and CDR2 is SYDVKM. This CDR3 is CASSPSPFLGTLLETQYF. CDR3 coding DNA: TGTGCCAGCAGTCCCTCACCCTTTCTAGGGACGCTGTTAGAGACCCAGTACTTC.

This clonotype turned up a few times. The V call is TRBV29-1, the J call TRBJ2-1; the D gene is possibly TRBD1 (5 bases). The CDR3 has 15 amino acids. Germline CDR1 SQVTM, CDR2 ANQGSEA. Trimming shortened V by 4 bases and J by 6 bases, and 19 bases separated the two germline ends. The CDR3 protein is CSVGQDSLLRNEQFF. The CDR3 DNA reads TGCAGCGTTGGGCAAGACAGTCTCCTCCGCAATGAGCAGTTCTTC.

This chain connects TRBV7-2 to TRBJ2-4; 8 nucleotides align to TRBD2. CDR3 length: 13 residues. V lost 4 bases, J lost 6 bases, and 2 bases stayed unmatched. The V gene's germline CDR1 is SGHTA and CDR2 FQGNSA. The CDR3: CASSCAGGNIQYF. The CDR3 DNA follows: TGTGCCAGCAGCTGTGCGGGGGGAAACATTCAGTACTTC. The full variable domain, in which reference TRBV7-2 and TRBJ2-4 provide the parts outside the CDR3, is GAGVSQSPSNKVTEKGKDVELRCDPISGHTALYWYRQSLGQGLEFLIYFQGNSAPDKSGLPSDRFSAERTGGSVSTLTIQRTQQEDSAVYLCASSCAGGNIQYFGAGTRLSVL.

On this clonotype: One junction end disagrees with the germline gene, perhaps due to a read error. The gene calls are TRBV29-1 and TRBJ1-1; 7 nucleotides align to TRBD1. The CDR3 is made up of 14 amino acids. Germline CDR1 and CDR2: SQVTM and ANQGSEA. This CDR3 is CSVEGRTGNTGAFF. For the CDR3, the DNA is TGCAGCGTTGAAGGGAGGACAGGTAACACTGGAGCTTTCTTT.

This clonotype was seen a handful of times. The chain links TRBV29-1 to TRBJ2-7, with D unclear. The ends were cut back, 5 bases at V and 2 bases at J, with 7 bases in the middle. Germline-derived CDR1 and CDR2 are SQVTM and ANQGSEA. The CDR3 totals 11 residues. CDR3 DNA sequence: TGCAGCGTTCGATTGGCCTACGAGCAGTACTTC. Protein: CSVRLAYEQYF.

This clonotype was picked up a small number of times. The CDR3 DNA is TGCAGCGTTGAGGCAGGGCCTTCTAGCACAGATACGCAGTATTTT. Translation: CSVEAGPSSTDTQYF. The rearrangement links TRBV29-1 to TRBJ2-3; a weak D match, TRBD1 (5 bases). The CDR3 has 15 amino acids. CDR1 SQVTM and CDR2 ANQGSEA come from the germline V gene. Trimming pared 3 bases from V and 0 bases from J, leaving 13 bases between.

The chain is built from TRBV6-1 and TRBJ1-2, with TRBD1 as a possible D gene (5 bases). The V and J ends lost 8 bases and 7 bases respectively, with 17 bases between them. Germline CDR1 MNHNS, CDR2 SASEGT. CDR3 size: 13 residues. This chain's CDR3 is CASLAWRGSGYTF. CDR3 sequence (DNA): TGTGCCAGCCTAGCGTGGCGGGGCAGTGGCTACACCTTC.

This clonotype was recorded a few times. The V call is TRBV4-3, the J call TRBJ1-2; D ambiguous. The V end was cut by 0 bases, the J end by 4 bases, with 18 bases between. The CDR3 totals 17 residues. The V gene's germline CDR1 is LGHNA and CDR2 YSLEER. The CDR3 nucleotides read TGCGCCAGCAGCCAAGATACGGGAGGAGATCCTATCTATGGCTACACCTTC. Translated, it gives CASSQDTGGDPIYGYTF.

V and J are TRBV20-1 and TRBJ2-1; 10 bases line up with TRBD2. V lost 4 bases, J lost 12 bases, and 12 bases stayed unmatched. CDR3 length: 14 amino acids. Germline assignment: CDR1 DFQATT and CDR2 SNEGSKA (reference sequence). CDR3 nucleotides: TGCAGTGCTACGGGGACTAGCGCGCAGACGGGGCAGTTCTTC. It encodes CSATGTSAQTGQFF.

The V gene is TRBV5-4, the J gene TRBJ2-7; 13 bases map to TRBD2. Germline trimming cut 4 bases from V and 0 bases from J; bases unmatched to any gene: 7. The CDR3 is made up of 17 amino acids. Germline CDR1 SGHNT, CDR2 YYREEE (reference sequence). The CDR3 spells CASSPGTSGISSYEQYF. CDR3 DNA: TGTGCCAGCAGCCCTGGGACTAGCGGGATCAGCTCCTACGAGCAGTACTTC.

There are a few counts of this clonotype. The V and J genes are TRBV3-1 and TRBJ2-7, with D perhaps TRBD2 (6 bases). The CDR3 extends over 16 amino acids. Trimming shortened V by 1 base and J by 4 bases, and 17 bases separated the two germline ends. The germline V gene has CDR1 LGHDT and CDR2 YNNKEL (reference sequence). The CDR3 reads CASSQGAGLGGYEQYF. The CDR3, as DNA: TGTGCCAGCAGCCAAGGAGCGGGCCTCGGGGGATACGAGCAGTACTTC.

The chain recombines TRBV29-1 with TRBJ2-5, with 7 bases that match TRBD2. Germline-derived CDR1 and CDR2 are SQVTM and ANQGSEA. The CDR3 has 16 amino acids. With V trimmed by 3 bases and J by 11 bases, 21 bases remained unmatched. The CDR3 DNA is TGCAGCGTTGAGTCCGCGCGGGAGACCCCCTACAATGAGCAGTACTTC. Encoded protein: CSVESARETPYNEQYF. Drawing the rest from reference TRBV29-1 and TRBJ2-5, the complete variable domain is SAVISQKPSRDICQRGTSLTIQCQVDSQVTMMFWYRQQPGQSLTLIATANQGSEATYESGFVIDKFPISRPNLTFSTLTVSNMSPEDSSIYLCSVESARETPYNEQYFGPGTRLLVL.

The V call is TRBV2, the J call TRBJ2-3; no clear D gene. The CDR3 has 11 residues. The germline V and J ends were trimmed by 8 bases and 6 bases, with 9 bases remaining between them. Germline V gene lookup returns CDR1 SNHLY and CDR2 FYNNEI. The CDR3 DNA follows: TGTGCCAGCGCTTTCTCGGATACGCAGTATTTT. This codes for CASAFSDTQYF.

In its sample, this clonotype was seen a few times. The rearrangement links TRBV29-1 to TRBJ1-6; 7 bases line up with TRBD1. Germline loops: CDR1 SQVTM, CDR2 ANQGSEA. This CDR3 comprises 13 residues. CDR3 residues: CGAKTGKDSPLHF. CDR3 in DNA: TGCGGCGCCAAGACAGGGAAAGATTCACCCCTCCACTTT.

Worth noting for this clonotype: A much larger clone lies a single base off, so this may be a read error. The genes are TRBV5-6 and TRBJ2-5, with 10 nucleotides matching TRBD1. V was clipped by 4 bases and J by 4 bases; unmatched bases: 10. There are 16 residues in the CDR3. Germline CDR1 and CDR2: SGHDT and YYEEEE. The DNA for the CDR3 is TGTGCCAGCAGCCGGGACAGGGGAACACAATTAGAGACCCAGTACTTC. Protein product: CASSRDRGTQLETQYF.

The chain is built from TRBV20-1 and TRBJ2-1; D is tentatively TRBD1 or TRBD2 (6 bases each). Germline CDR1 reads DFQATT; CDR2 reads SNEGSKA (reference sequence). The CDR3 has 15 residues. The V and J ends lost 6 bases and 3 bases respectively, with 18 bases between them. The CDR3 loop reads CSARGSRDNYNEQFF. DNA for the CDR3: TGCAGTGCCCGGGGGTCCCGGGACAACTACAATGAGCAGTTCTTC.

This clonotype was seen more than once but under ten times. This sequence joins TRBV4-3 and TRBJ2-1; D might be TRBD2 (5 bases). Between the trimmed V and J ends, which lost 4 bases and 0 bases, there was a span of 13 bases. CDR3 length equals 16 residues. Germline V gene sequence: CDR1 LGHNA, CDR2 YSLEER. The CDR3 sequence is CASSPTVGSSYNEQFF. In DNA, the CDR3 is TGCGCCAGCAGCCCCACAGTAGGGAGCTCCTACAATGAGCAGTTCTTC.

This clonotype was observed once. The J gene is TRBJ1-5, the V gene TRBV20-1; D is ambiguous. V was shortened by 4 bases and J by 3 bases, with 22 bases between the two germline ends. Germline V lookup: CDR1 DFQATT, CDR2 SNEGSKA (reference sequence). The CDR3 is 17 residues long. The CDR3 is CSATSLGSGIFNQPQHF. In nucleotides, the CDR3 is TGCAGTGCTACCTCCTTGGGCAGCGGCATATTCAATCAGCCCCAGCATTTT.

This clonotype was observed many times. Mismatch with germline at one junction end may stem from a read error. This rearrangement joins TRBV12-3 or TRBV12-4 to TRBJ2-7, with D tentatively TRBD2 (5 bases). The CDR3 totals 14 residues. This chain's CDR3 is CASSLARGSYEQYF. CDR3 DNA: TGTGCCAGCAGCTTAGCCCGGGGCTCCTACGAGCAGTACTTC.

This clonotype has a count of ten or more. This chain's CDR3 is CSARDRTARETQYF. CDR3 nucleotide sequence: TGCAGTGCTAGAGACAGGACAGCGCGGGAGACCCAGTACTTC. The V and J genes are TRBV20-1 and TRBJ2-5, with D possibly TRBD1 on 6 matching bases. The CDR3 length is 14 residues. Trimming stripped 0 bases from V and 5 bases from J, with 13 bases between. Germline CDR1 DFQATT, CDR2 SNEGSKA (reference sequence).

This clonotype has at least ten counts. This sequence joins TRBV7-2 and TRBJ2-3; 7 bases are a match to TRBD2. Germline V gene lookup returns CDR1 SGHTA and CDR2 FQGNSA. V trimming: 1 base; J trimming: 2 bases; junction bases outside the gene matches: 6. The length of the CDR3 is 16 residues. The CDR3 DNA is TGTGCCAGCAGCTTAGTAGGGACTACACCCACAGATACGCAGTATTTT. Residues: CASSLVGTTPTDTQYF.

This chain uses TRBV6-5 with TRBJ1-1, with no clear D. The germline V and J ends were trimmed by 0 bases and 0 bases, with 5 bases remaining between them. The CDR3 totals 14 residues. CDR1 and CDR2 from the germline V gene are MNHEY and SVGAGI. In DNA, the CDR3 is TGTGCCAGCAGTTACTCACCCATGAACACTGAAGCTTTCTTT. It is translated as CASSYSPMNTEAFF.

The chain couples TRBV20-1 to TRBJ1-2, with D possibly being TRBD1 (6 bases). This CDR3 spans 15 amino acids. Trimming pared 0 bases from V and 0 bases from J, leaving 11 bases between. CDR1 and CDR2 (germline): DFQATT, SNEGSKA (reference sequence). This CDR3 is CSARDRDNPNYGYTF. DNA of the CDR3: TGCAGTGCTAGAGACCGGGACAATCCTAACTATGGCTACACCTTC.

The rearrangement joins TRBV7-2 to TRBJ1-5; D perhaps matches TRBD1 (6 bases). Per the germline V gene, CDR1 is SGHTA and CDR2 is FQGNSA. The CDR3 runs to 12 residues. V gave up 2 bases and J gave up 8 bases, with 7 bases separating them. This CDR3 is CASSLRGEPQHF. The CDR3 coding sequence is TGTGCCAGCAGCTTAAGGGGGGAGCCCCAGCATTTT.

This clonotype turned up a few times. The V and J genes are TRBV4-3 and TRBJ2-1; D is perhaps TRBD2 (6 bases). Trimming left V 1 base short and J 3 bases short, with 13 bases between. This CDR3 region has 16 residues. The germline gives CDR1 LGHNA, CDR2 YSLEER. DNA of the CDR3: TGCGCCAGCAGCCAAGCTTGGAGGGAAGGCTACAATGAGCAGTTCTTC. Its protein product is CASSQAWREGYNEQFF.

This rearrangement joins TRBV7-9 to TRBJ1-6; the D is unclear. Germline V CDR1 and CDR2: SEHNR, FQNEAQ (reference sequence). CDR3 length: 15 amino acids. V gave up 7 bases and J gave up 4 bases, with 14 bases separating them. CDR3 residues: CASTNEATYNSPLHF. DNA for the CDR3: TGTGCCAGCACAAACGAGGCAACTTATAATTCACCCCTCCACTTT.